The rows below give T cell receptor beta chains drawn from one sample of a study of blood T cells in healthy people across ages. TCRdb independently ran MiXCR on the 5' RACE reads; one entry per CDR3 protein. The repertoire holds about 970,000 distinct CDR3 sequences, with about 51% as singletons. The sequenced sample was blood. The receptors originated from a woman aged 55-69 years in good health. The CDR3 runs from the conserved cysteine through the conserved F or W. A D gene is named only where the DNA matches it firmly. Part of the rows lack a size; the others show once, few, many or a class for expanded clones.

DNA	CDR3	V	J	D	size
TGTGCCTGGAAAACAAAGGGCACAGATACGCAGTATTTT	CAWKTKGTDTQYF	TRBV30	TRBJ2-3	NA	NA
TGTGCCAGCAGACCATCCGGACCCCACAATGAGCAGTTCTTC	CASRPSGPHNEQFF	TRBV28	TRBJ2-1	NA	NA
TGTGCCAGCAGCCTGACCCCGGGAGGTACGCAGTATTTT	CASSLTPGGTQYF	TRBV27	TRBJ2-3	TRBD2	NA
TGTGCCAGCAGTACCGCAGGGGGATTTTTGTATGGCTACACCTTC	CASSTAGGFLYGYTF	TRBV28	TRBJ1-2	TRBD1	NA
TGTGCCAGCAACTTATATGGCAGGGAAAACATTCAGTACTTC	CASNLYGRENIQYF	TRBV7-2	TRBJ2-4	NA	NA
TGTGCCAGCAGGCGCTCCGCGGGAGGAGAGACCCAGTACTTC	CASRRSAGGETQYF	TRBV28	TRBJ2-5	TRBD2	NA
TGCAGCGGGGGGGACAGGGGCTCGCAAGAGACCCAGTACTTC	CSGGDRGSQETQYF	TRBV20-1	TRBJ2-5	TRBD1	NA
TGCGCCAGCAGCCGACTTCAGGGGGTGTCCTACGAGCAGTACTTC	CASSRLQGVSYEQYF	TRBV4-1	TRBJ2-7	TRBD1	NA
TGTGCCAGCGGGACGGAGGATCCCTACGAGCAGTACTTC	CASGTEDPYEQYF	TRBV6-6	TRBJ2-7	NA	few
TGTGCCAGCAGTTACTCCAGGGCGGCTGGCTACACCTTC	CASSYSRAAGYTF	TRBV6-2/TRBV6-3	TRBJ1-2	NA	NA
TGTGCCAGCAGCAAAGGGGGTTTAGCGGGAGGGGCCTACGAGCAGTACTTC	CASSKGGLAGGAYEQYF	TRBV21-1	TRBJ2-7	NA	few
TGTGCCAGCAGAGTACGCAGTTTCGCCTACGAGCAGTACTTC	CASRVRSFAYEQYF	TRBV28	TRBJ2-7	NA	NA
TGCAGTGCTAGAGAAGCCTACGAGCAGTACTTC	CSAREAYEQYF	TRBV20-1	TRBJ2-7	NA	few
TGTGCCAGCAGGGAGGACGCGAGCTCCTACGAGCAGTACTTC	CASREDASSYEQYF	TRBV6-2/TRBV6-3	TRBJ2-7	NA	NA
TGTGCCAGCACCCTCGACTTCCAGCGGGAGGGCCGGGCATTAGTCTCAGATACGCAGTATTTT	CASTLDFQREGRALVSDTQYF	TRBV27	TRBJ2-3	TRBD2	NA
TGCAGTGCTAGCCGTAGGAGCCTCTACGAGCAGTACTTC	CSASRRSLYEQYF	TRBV20-1	TRBJ2-7	NA	NA
TGCAGCGTATTCGGGCTAATCCTAGATGAGCAGTTCTTC	CSVFGLILDEQFF	TRBV20-1	TRBJ2-1	NA	few
TGTGCCAGTACCGCTGAAATTTACACCGGGGAGCTGTTTTTT	CASTAEIYTGELFF	TRBV10-3	TRBJ2-2	NA	NA
TGTGCCAGCAGCTCGAACATGGGACTAGCGGGAGGGCCCAACAATGAGCAGTTCTTC	CASSSNMGLAGGPNNEQFF	TRBV7-2	TRBJ2-1	TRBD2	NA
TGTGCCAGCAGCATAACCGGACTAGCGGCTCACAATGAGCAGTACTTC	CASSITGLAAHNEQYF	TRBV11-3	TRBJ2-7	TRBD2	once
TGCAGAGCTAGAGATCCAAGGACAGGAGGAGAGACCCAGTACTTC	CRARDPRTGGETQYF	TRBV20-1	TRBJ2-5	TRBD1	NA
TGCAGTGCTAGAAGACCGGGACTAGCGGGCCAGAAAGATGAGCAGTTCTTC	CSARRPGLAGQKDEQFF	TRBV20-1	TRBJ2-1	TRBD2	NA
TGTGCCAGCAGTTTATTGACAGGGGATGGCTACACCTTC	CASSLLTGDGYTF	TRBV27	TRBJ1-2	TRBD1	NA
TGTGCCGGCAGCCAAGAGCCCAGCTCCGAGCAGTACTTC	CAGSQEPSSEQYF	TRBV4-2	TRBJ2-7	NA	once
TGTGCCAGCAGCTCGATGGTTTCACCCCTCCACTTT	CASSSMVSPLHF	TRBV7-9	TRBJ1-6	NA	NA
TGTGCCAGCAGCTCTAAGGACAGGGGTAATTCACCCCTCCACTTT	CASSSKDRGNSPLHF	TRBV7-9	TRBJ1-6	TRBD1	few
TGTGCCAGCAGCTTAACGCCGGGACACAGCAATCAGCCCCAGCATTTT	CASSLTPGHSNQPQHF	TRBV5-6	TRBJ1-5	NA	NA
TGTGCCAGCAGTATAAGGGGGCTCTCCTACGAGCAGTACTTC	CASSIRGLSYEQYF	TRBV6-6	TRBJ2-7	TRBD1	NA
TGCAGTGCTAGTATCGCAGGGGGTCGAGAGACCCAGTACTTC	CSASIAGGRETQYF	TRBV20-1	TRBJ2-5	TRBD1	many
TGTGCCAGCAGAAAGAGGGATAGACAGGGCGTTCAAGAGACCCAGTACTTC	CASRKRDRQGVQETQYF	TRBV6-1	TRBJ2-5	TRBD1	NA
TGCAGTGCTAGAGATCGGGAAGGGGGTCTCTCCTACAATGAGCAGTTCTTC	CSARDREGGLSYNEQFF	TRBV20-1	TRBJ2-1	NA	NA
TGTGCCTGCAGCAAGGCGTGGGCGGTCACAGATACGCAGTATTTT	CACSKAWAVTDTQYF	TRBV4-2	TRBJ2-3	NA	NA
TGTGCCAGCAGCTTAGATTCAACAGGGGTGTCAGAGACCCAGTACTTC	CASSLDSTGVSETQYF	TRBV7-2	TRBJ2-5	TRBD1	NA
TGTGCCAGCACCTTTCTTAGCTCTGGGGCCAACGTCCTGACTTTC	CASTFLSSGANVLTF	TRBV27	TRBJ2-6	NA	few
TGTGCCAGCATTTCGGCGGGAGGAATTCTGACGCAGTATTTT	CASISAGGILTQYF	TRBV5-6	TRBJ2-3	TRBD2	NA
TGCAGTGCTCCGGAACTAGCGGGAGGGCTAGAGACCCAGTACTTC	CSAPELAGGLETQYF	TRBV20-1	TRBJ2-5	TRBD2	NA
TGCGCCAGCAGCCCGGGTCGAGGGATAACAGATACGCAGTATTTT	CASSPGRGITDTQYF	TRBV5-1	TRBJ2-3	NA	few
TGCGCCAGCAGCTTGGATCAGGGGGCGCCTGAAGAGACCCAGTACTTC	CASSLDQGAPEETQYF	TRBV5-1	TRBJ2-5	TRBD1	NA
TGTGCCAGCAGCCAACCCGGGACAGAGTCACGGGCTTTCTTT	CASSQPGTESRAFF	TRBV3-1	TRBJ1-1	TRBD1	once
TGCGCCAGCAGCCAAGGAGCGACTAGCGGGGCCTATGGGTACGAGCAGTACTTC	CASSQGATSGAYGYEQYF	TRBV4-1	TRBJ2-7	TRBD2	few
TGTGCCAGCAGTTACGAAGGGGGCCGTTCAAACACTGAAGCTTTCTTT	CASSYEGGRSNTEAFF	TRBV6-5	TRBJ1-1	TRBD1	NA
TGTGCCAGCAGTTTAACTAGCGGAGGTATCCTCGAGCAGTACTTC	CASSLTSGGILEQYF	TRBV28	TRBJ2-7	TRBD2	NA
TGCGCCAGCAGCCAAGTCGGGACAGATCTAGGGGAGCAGTACTTC	CASSQVGTDLGEQYF	TRBV4-3	TRBJ2-5	TRBD1	NA
TGCAGTGCTAGCCTCCAGACTAGCGGGGACACAGATACGCAGTATTTT	CSASLQTSGDTDTQYF	TRBV20-1	TRBJ2-3	TRBD2	once
TGTGCCAGCAGCCTAGCGAGCACGGCCTACGAGCAGTACTTC	CASSLASTAYEQYF	TRBV7-9	TRBJ2-7	NA	many
TGCGCCAGCAGCTTCACGGCTATGAGGAATTCACCCCTCCACTTT	CASSFTAMRNSPLHF	TRBV5-1	TRBJ1-6	NA	NA
TGTGCCAGCAGTACGGGACAGTACTACGAGCAGTACTTC	CASSTGQYYEQYF	TRBV6-6	TRBJ2-7	TRBD1	NA
TGTGCCAGCAGCCAAGAATGGGGAATAATCTCCTACAATGAGCAGTTCTTC	CASSQEWGIISYNEQFF	TRBV14	TRBJ2-1	NA	NA